What follows are 21 T cell receptor beta chains derived from one specimen sequenced in a study of shared clonotypes between healthy human individuals (dated by TCRdb to 2020 to 2021). The library was built by means of the immunoSEQ multiplex PCR assay. TCRdb retrieved this table from immuneACCESS and kept in-frame rearrangements only. Not all clones are present; in checked studies, unresolved V genes account for under half, and no reason is known for the remainder. The sample yields roughly 2,000,000 clones; about 95% were counted once. The ten largest clones take up around 1% of the sample. CD8 naive samples were obtained by positive selection for CCR7 among CD45RO-negative cells, yielding a CD45RA+CCR7+ population from which TemRA cells were excluded. Sequencing was done on a sample of naive CD8+ T cells sorted from blood. The sample's cell subset or site label is to be understood as: CD45RA+CCR7+. The source is a man between 18 and 35 years old in good health.

The rearrangement joins TRBV4-3 to TRBJ2-7; 8 positions match TRBD2. This CDR3 comprises 16 residues. The ends lost 0 bases at V and 3 bases at J; junction bases unmatched: 7. In germline, CDR1 is LGHNA, CDR2 YSLEER. CDR3 sequence (DNA): TGCGCCAGCAGCCAAGATCCAGCGGGAGAGAGCTACGAGCAGTACTTC. As protein: CASSQDPAGESYEQYF.

Concerning this clone itself: At the DNA level, this CDR3 is encoded by other sequences in the same sample as well. This chain joins TRBV19 and TRBJ1-1; the D gene is possibly TRBD1 (6 bases). This CDR3 is 13 amino acids long. V was clipped by 8 bases and J by 1 base, with 11 bases between them. Looked up from germline, CDR1 is LNHDA and CDR2 is SQIVND (reference sequence). The CDR3 sequence is CASSRTENTEAFF. The CDR3 DNA sequence: TGTGCCAGTTCTAGGACAGAGAACACTGAAGCTTTCTTT. The full variable domain, with the rest looked up from reference TRBV19 and TRBJ1-1, is DGGITQSPKYLFRKEGQNVTLSCEQNLNHDAMYWYRQDPGQGLRLIYYSQIVNDFQKGDIAEGYSVSREKKESFPLTVTSAQKNPTAFYLCASSRTENTEAFFGQGTRLTVV.

This clone was seen once. The V gene is TRBV7-2, the J gene TRBJ1-5, with D perhaps matching TRBD1 (6 bases). The CDR3 contains 17 residues. Germline CDR1 reads SGHTA; CDR2 reads FQGNSA. V dropped 2 bases and J dropped 2 bases, with 16 bases sitting between them. For the CDR3, the DNA is TGTGCCAGCAGCTTACCCCAACAGGGAGTACGCAATCAGCCCCAGCATTTT. Its translation: CASSLPQQGVRNQPQHF. The full variable domain, completed using reference TRBV7-2 and TRBJ1-5, is GAGVSQSPSNKVTEKGKDVELRCDPISGHTALYWYRQSLGQGLEFLIYFQGNSAPDKSGLPSDRFSAERTGGSVSTLTIQRTQQEDSAVYLCASSLPQQGVRNQPQHFGDGTRLSIL.

To note about this clone: The sample contains more than one DNA sequence encoding this CDR3. The chain has TRBV19 and TRBJ1-1, with D hard to call. V lost 3 bases, J lost 6 bases, and 5 bases lay in between. Germline V CDR1 and CDR2: LNHDA, SQIVND (reference sequence). The CDR3 has 11 residues. The CDR3 spells CASSIGPEAFF. CDR3 sequence (DNA): TGTGCCAGTAGTATTGGGCCTGAAGCTTTCTTT. Full variable domain (missing parts from reference TRBV19 and TRBJ1-1): DGGITQSPKYLFRKEGQNVTLSCEQNLNHDAMYWYRQDPGQGLRLIYYSQIVNDFQKGDIAEGYSVSREKKESFPLTVTSAQKNPTAFYLCASSIGPEAFFGQGTRLTVV.

The CDR3 DNA reads as TGTGCCAGCACCAAAACGGGACATCAGCCCCAGCATTTT. Amino acid sequence: CASTKTGHQPQHF. The chain combines TRBV5-6 with TRBJ1-5, with D possibly TRBD1 on 5 matching bases. The CDR3 is 13 residues long. With 6 bases removed from V and 5 bases from J, the gap between germline ends came to 12 bases. CDR1 SGHDT and CDR2 YYEEEE come from the germline V gene.

V gene TRBV7-9 combines with J gene TRBJ2-1, with 7 bases matching TRBD2. Per germline, CDR1 SEHNR and CDR2 FQNEAQ (reference sequence). Trimming at V came to 7 bases and at J to 9 bases, leaving 9 bases not matched to a gene. This CDR3 is built from 13 residues. The CDR3 is CASKAGLIGEQFF. As DNA, the CDR3 is TGTGCCAGCAAAGCGGGACTTATAGGTGAGCAGTTCTTC.

This sequence joins TRBV6-5 and TRBJ2-1, with D possibly being TRBD1 or TRBD2 (5 bases each). The CDR3 spans 15 residues. The germline V and J ends were trimmed by 5 bases and 10 bases, with 21 bases remaining between them. Germline assignment: CDR1 MNHEY and CDR2 SVGAGI. The CDR3 nucleotides are TGTGCCAGCAGTGGCCGACCAATCGGGACGGGGGAGCAGTTCTTC. It specifies CASSGRPIGTGEQFF.

V and J are TRBV27 and TRBJ2-7; 8 bases fit TRBD1. This CDR3 is built from 15 residues. Germline lookup yields CDR1 MNHEY and CDR2 SMNVEV (reference sequence). With V trimmed by 5 bases and J by 0 bases, 6 bases remained unmatched. Written as DNA, the CDR3 is TGTGCCAGCAGTGCCGGACAGGGCAACTCCTACGAGCAGTACTTC. It codes for CASSAGQGNSYEQYF.

The CDR3 nucleotides read TGTGCCAGCAGCTTCACAGGATTCTCTGGAAACACCATATATTTT. Translated, it gives CASSFTGFSGNTIYF. This chain connects TRBV28 to TRBJ1-3, with D possibly being TRBD1 (5 bases). This CDR3 spans 15 amino acids. Trimming took off 6 bases at V and 0 bases at J, with 12 bases between the two ends. Germline CDR1 and CDR2: MDHEN and SYDVKM.

The CDR3 loop is CASGTGNIQPQHF. CDR3 DNA: TGTGCCAGCGGGACAGGGAACATTCAGCCCCAGCATTTT. The chain has TRBV27 and TRBJ1-5, with TRBD1 identical over 9 bases. The V segment lost 8 bases and the J segment 6 bases; nucleotides outside the gene matches: 5. CDR1 and CDR2 from the germline V gene are MNHEY and SMNVEV (reference sequence). This CDR3 has 13 amino acids.

The rearrangement joins TRBV12-5 to TRBJ2-3; D might be TRBD1 (6 bases). With 3 bases removed from V and 1 base from J, the gap between germline ends came to 17 bases. Germline V gene data show CDR1 as LGHNT and CDR2 as FRNRAP. The CDR3 is made up of 17 amino acids. The CDR3 DNA reads as TGTGCTAGTGGTTTAGGATGGGGGCCCTTGGGCACAGATACGCAGTATTTT. Its translation is CASGLGWGPLGTDTQYF.

V and J are TRBV5-1 and TRBJ2-1; 7 positions agree with TRBD1. V was clipped by 3 bases and J by 4 bases; unmatched bases: 10. The CDR3 has 16 residues. Germline V gene data show CDR1 as SGHRS and CDR2 as YFSETQ. The CDR3 loop is CASSWGFGTEYNEQFF. The DNA of the CDR3 is TGCGCCAGCAGCTGGGGCTTCGGGACAGAATACAATGAGCAGTTCTTC.

The gene calls are TRBV27 and TRBJ2-2; 10 nucleotides match TRBD2. Trimming at V came to 6 bases and at J to 0 bases, leaving 7 bases not matched to a gene. CDR3 length equals 17 residues. From germline, CDR1 is MNHEY and CDR2 SMNVEV (reference sequence). Here the CDR3 reads CASSPRLAGPNTGELFF. The CDR3 coding sequence is TGTGCCAGCAGCCCCCGACTAGCGGGCCCGAACACCGGGGAGCTGTTTTTT.

V gene TRBV4-3 combines with J gene TRBJ2-6; either TRBD1 or TRBD2 may supply D (6 bases each). Germline CDR1 LGHNA, CDR2 YSLEER. The CDR3 is 20 residues long. V lost 0 bases to trimming and J lost 0 bases, with 18 bases between them. Here the CDR3 DNA reads TGCGCCAGCAGCCAAGATCTCGAGGCAGGGGACTCCTCTGGGGCCAACGTCCTGACTTTC. It encodes CASSQDLEAGDSSGANVLTF.

The chain combines TRBV27 with TRBJ1-1; 7 nucleotides line up with TRBD1. Trimming at V came to 6 bases and at J to 7 bases, leaving 8 bases not matched to a gene. The CDR3 runs 13 residues. The germline CDR1 and CDR2 sequences are MNHEY and SMNVEV (reference sequence). CDR3 residues: CASSRDSSDEAFF. The DNA of the CDR3 is TGTGCCAGCAGCCGGGACAGCTCTGATGAAGCTTTCTTT.

The genes are TRBV25-1 and TRBJ2-1, with 8 bases that match TRBD1. The V gene's germline CDR1 is MGHDK and CDR2 SYGVNS. The CDR3 has 18 residues. V shed 1 base and J 0 bases; nucleotides not matched to a gene: 8. The CDR3 region is CASSEWDRPLSSYNEQFF. CDR3 bases: TGTGCCAGCAGTGAATGGGACAGGCCTCTGAGCTCCTACAATGAGCAGTTCTTC.

As to this clone: Different DNA sequences within this sample yield the same CDR3. The CDR3: CASSADSYEQYF. Here the CDR3 DNA reads TGCGCCAGCAGTGCAGATTCCTACGAGCAGTACTTC. This chain connects TRBV10-2 to TRBJ2-7; no firm D call. Germline CDR1 is WSHSY and CDR2 is SAAADI. The CDR3 runs 12 residues. The V end was cut by 4 bases, the J end by 1 base, with 5 bases between.

The CDR3 nucleotides read TGTGCCAGCAGCGTGCTCGTCTCCCCGGGCACCGGGGAGCTGTTTTTT. Protein sequence: CASSVLVSPGTGELFF. The V call is TRBV9, the J call TRBJ2-2; D unresolved. The V gene's germline CDR1 is SGDLS and CDR2 YYNGEE. The V end lost 2 bases, the J end lost 4 bases, and 15 bases lay between the germline ends. CDR3 size: 16 residues.

This rearrangement joins TRBV2 to TRBJ2-5; TRBD2 matches at 9 bases. Trimming cost V 3 bases and J 5 bases; bases outside gene matches: 10. Germline loops: CDR1 SNHLY, CDR2 FYNNEI. The CDR3 spans 16 residues. CDR3 loop: CASSERLAGWQETQYF. CDR3 bases: TGTGCCAGCAGTGAGAGGCTAGCGGGGTGGCAGGAGACCCAGTACTTC.

The chain joins TRBV2 to TRBJ1-2, with no clear D. CDR3 length equals 12 residues. From germline, CDR1 is SNHLY and CDR2 FYNNEI. The ends were cut back, 5 bases at V and 3 bases at J, with 7 bases in the middle. The CDR3 sequence is CASSFVDYGYTF. The CDR3 DNA follows: TGTGCCAGCAGTTTCGTGGACTATGGCTACACCTTC.

This clone occurred once. The chain combines TRBV15 with TRBJ2-7, with 7 bases identical to TRBD1. This CDR3 has 16 residues. The junction had 10 bases not matched to a gene; V was cut back by 1 base and J by 4 bases. Germline V gives CDR1 LNHNV, CDR2 YYDKDF (reference sequence). Written as DNA, the CDR3 is TGTGCCACCAGCAGAGGAACTACAGGGGTTCGGTACGAGCAGTACTTC. Residues: CATSRGTTGVRYEQYF.